This T cell receptor beta chain is from a study of T cell changes during pregnancy in multiple sclerosis (dated by TCRdb to between 2018 and 2021). Turning to the overall study: Changes in the T cell repertoire over the course of pregnancy were examined in this study in women with multiple sclerosis.

Remarks on this clone: Its antigen remains unidentified. No base quality information exists; no much larger clone differs at one position.

Germline trimming amounts to 4 bases on V and 11 bases on J, with 5 as the count of junction bases outside the gene matches. The germline V gene yields SNHLY for CDR1 and FYNNEI for CDR2. The CDR3 goes from the cysteine to the phenylalanine over 12 residues. The kept DNA is CDR3 alone, 36 bases in frame from the first base. Libraries were built with the immunoSEQ multiplex PCR assay. TCRdb holds this immuneACCESS table with in-frame rearrangements only. Some clones are missing; in checked studies, unresolved V genes explain under half, and the rest has no known cause. In this sample the table shows 50,000 to 65,000 clones, 89% of which occur a single time. The ten largest clones capture approximately 2% of the sample.

This sequence uses TRBV2 and TRBJ1-1, and 9 bases in between align with TRBD1. This TCR came from a female donor with multiple sclerosis, enrolled in a pregnancy study. This material consisted of peripheral blood, taken after pregnancy. The CDR3 sequence is CASSGDRDVAFF. The nucleotide sequence reads TGTGCCAGCAGTGGGGACAGGGACGTTGCTTTCTTT.